This T cell receptor (beta chain) derives from a study of OX40 agonist ivuxolimab in advanced cancers. Study context: Earlier anti-PD-1, anti-PD-L1 or anti-CTLA-4 therapy was permitted; under 50% had received some. Partial responses occurred in three patients (one hepatocellular carcinoma, two cutaneous melanoma).

Profiled with immunoSEQ multiplex PCR; TCRdb holds only in-frame clones, not every one. The table includes roughly 48,000 clones, about 85% detected once. V lost 7 bases, J lost 3 bases, and 10 bases lay in between. This CDR3 region has 13 residues. Germline-derived CDR1 and CDR2 are SNHLY and FYNNEI. The clonotype originates from an adult with an advanced solid tumor such as melanoma, head and neck, liver or kidney cancer. The chain combines TRBV2 with TRBJ2-1; D may be TRBD1 (5 bases). The input for sequencing was CD4+ or CD8+ T cells sorted from blood, taken in a trial of the OX40 agonist ivuxolimab. CDR3 bases: TGTGCCAGCAATTCAGGGAACTACAATGAGCAGTTCTTC. Its translation is CASNSGNYNEQFF. Supplemented by reference TRBV2 and TRBJ2-1, the full variable domain reads EPEVTQTPSHQVTQMGQEVILRCVPISNHLYFYWYRQILGQKVEFLVSFYNNEISEKSEIFDDQFSVERPDGSNFTLKIRSTKLEDSAMYFCASNSGNYNEQFFGPGTRLTVL.